These 17 T cell receptor beta chains came from one sample sequenced in a study of cytomegalovirus exposure and HLA in healthy donors. The method was immunoSEQ multiplex PCR; TCRdb's version includes in-frame clones alone and lacks a portion of them. This sample carries about 180,000 clones, 85% of them seen once, and the ten largest clones take 15% to 20%. Sample: PBMCs. The receptors stem from a man in his late teens or twenties in good health and CMV-seropositive.

This chain uses TRBV2 with TRBJ2-1; TRBD2 agrees at 10 bases. The CDR3 totals 17 residues. Germline V gene data show CDR1 as SNHLY and CDR2 as FYNNEI. V gave up 2 bases and J gave up 4 bases; unmatched junction bases: 8. The DNA of the CDR3 is TGTGCCAGCAGTGAAAGGGGTGGGACTAGCGCGTACAATGAGCAGTTCTTC. It codes for CASSERGGTSAYNEQFF.

This clone has a handful of counts. The chain joins TRBV2 to TRBJ2-3, with D hard to call. The CDR3 is 15 residues long. The V end lost 0 bases, the J end lost 5 bases, and 12 bases lay between the germline ends. Germline V CDR1 and CDR2: SNHLY, FYNNEI. The CDR3 region is CASSEALGGGDTQYF. CDR3 in DNA: TGTGCCAGCAGTGAAGCCTTAGGCGGTGGAGATACGCAGTATTTT.

This clone was detected ten times or more. The chain is built from TRBV19 and TRBJ1-5, with D unresolved. Germline CDR1 is LNHDA and CDR2 is SQIVND (reference sequence). Trimming removed 2 bases from V and 1 base from J, with 3 bases in between. This CDR3 is 13 amino acids long. CDR3 in amino acids: CASSIPSNQPQHF. The CDR3 region has the DNA TGTGCCAGTAGTATACCGAGCAATCAGCCCCAGCATTTT.

The chain employs TRBV28 and TRBJ1-1; possible D gene TRBD1, 5 bases. The CDR3 consists of 15 residues. Germline V CDR1 and CDR2: MDHEN, SYDVKM. Trimming left V 4 bases short and J 0 bases short, with 12 bases between. The DNA of the CDR3 is TGTGCCAGCAGTTCACCAGGGATTCTGAACACTGAAGCTTTCTTT. Translating gives CASSSPGILNTEAFF.

The chain uses TRBV4-2 and TRBJ2-2; the match to TRBD2 covers 11 bases. Unmatched junction bases numbered 5, after V lost 5 bases and J lost 6 bases. This CDR3 has 15 amino acids. Germline CDR1 reads LGHNA; CDR2 reads YNFKEQ. The CDR3 nucleotides read TGTGCCAGCAGCGGTAGCGGGGGGGCCCCCGGGGAGCTGTTTTTT. Translated, it gives CASSGSGGAPGELFF.

The chain uses TRBV4-1 and TRBJ2-5, with TRBD2 matching over 10 bases. The CDR3 totals 16 residues. Germline-derived CDR1 and CDR2 are MGHRA and YSYEKL. Trimming took 4 bases from V and 0 from J; bases not matched to a gene: 5. CDR3 DNA sequence: TGCGCCAGCAGCCGACGTAGCGGGGGGAACCAAGAGACCCAGTACTTC. This codes for CASSRRSGGNQETQYF.

On this clone: This sample also contains other DNA sequences that code for the same CDR3. This rearrangement joins TRBV30 to TRBJ1-5; D is perhaps TRBD1 (5 bases). CDR1 is GTSNPN, CDR2 SVGIG, per germline (reference sequence). Trimming shortened V by 6 bases and J by 7 bases, and 10 bases separated the two germline ends. This CDR3 is built from 11 residues. The DNA for the CDR3 is TGTGCCTGTGGGGGAGGGCAGCCCCAGCATTTT. This gives the protein CACGGGQPQHF.

The chain couples TRBV28 to TRBJ1-5; maybe TRBD1 (6 bases). Trimming removed 2 bases at V and 6 bases at J, with 14 bases between. Germline CDR1 reads MDHEN; CDR2 reads SYDVKM. This CDR3 contains 15 residues. The CDR3 nucleotides read TGTGCCAGCAGTTTAACAGGGAAAAGGGGTCAGCCCCAGCATTTT. This translates into CASSLTGKRGQPQHF.

V gene TRBV29-1 combines with J gene TRBJ2-3; TRBD1 agrees at 9 bases. The CDR3 consists of 13 residues. V gave up 7 bases and J gave up 6 bases; unmatched junction bases: 8. Per the germline V gene, CDR1 is SQVTM and CDR2 is ANQGSEA. The CDR3 sequence is CSAPGQGRDTQYF. The DNA of the CDR3 is TGCAGCGCACCGGGACAGGGACGTGATACGCAGTATTTT.

The rearrangement uses TRBV15 and TRBJ2-7; 11 bases match TRBD1. With V trimmed by 0 bases and J by 2 bases, 3 bases remained unmatched. This CDR3 has 16 residues. Germline CDR1 reads LNHNV; CDR2 reads YYDKDF (reference sequence). The CDR3 protein is CATSRDPGQGAYEQYF. CDR3 coding DNA: TGTGCCACCAGCAGAGATCCGGGACAGGGGGCCTACGAGCAGTACTTC.

This clone was counted once. The V and J genes are TRBV11-2 and TRBJ2-1, with D perhaps TRBD2 (6 bases). Germline CDR1 is SGHAT and CDR2 is FQNNGV. V was clipped by 2 bases and J by 3 bases, with 14 bases between them. The CDR3 runs 16 residues. The CDR3 reads CASSLFLGGIYNEQFF. CDR3 nucleotides: TGTGCCAGCAGCTTATTTCTGGGGGGTATCTACAATGAGCAGTTCTTC.

This rearrangement joins TRBV28 to TRBJ2-1, with a possible D match to TRBD2 (5 bases). The CDR3 spans 12 residues. V shed 5 bases and J shed 5 bases, with 7 bases lying between them. From germline, CDR1 is MDHEN and CDR2 SYDVKM. The CDR3 loop is CASSIGDNEQFF. CDR3 nucleotides: TGTGCCAGCAGTATCGGGGACAATGAGCAGTTCTTC.

The chain uses TRBV7-9 and TRBJ2-7, with a possible D match to TRBD1 (5 bases). The V and J ends lost 0 bases and 7 bases respectively, with 13 bases between them. The germline V gene encodes CDR1 SEHNR and CDR2 FQNEAQ (reference sequence). The CDR3 consists of 14 residues. The CDR3 DNA reads as TGTGCCAGCAGCTTAGCGTGGGGCCCCCAGGAGCAGTACTTC. It translates to CASSLAWGPQEQYF.

The V gene is TRBV27, the J gene TRBJ2-7, with TRBD2 as a possible D gene (5 bases). V lost 5 bases and J lost 3, with 17 bases in between. There are 15 residues in the CDR3. From germline, CDR1 is MNHEY and CDR2 SMNVEV (reference sequence). The CDR3 DNA reads as TGTGCCAGCAGTCCCGGACTTTCCGGCGGCTACGAGCAGTACTTC. Translation: CASSPGLSGGYEQYF.

The chain employs TRBV7-9 and TRBJ1-3; tentatively, D is TRBD1 (6 bases). This CDR3 spans 15 amino acids. The germline V gene has CDR1 SEHNR and CDR2 FQNEAQ (reference sequence). Trimming took off 5 bases at V and 0 bases at J, with 11 bases between the two ends. The CDR3 nucleotides read TGTGCCAGCAGCCGCAGGGGCCTCTCTGGAAACACCATATATTTT. Translating it yields CASSRRGLSGNTIYF.

This chain uses TRBV10-3 with TRBJ2-5, with 12 bases lining up with TRBD1. V trimming: 4 bases; J trimming: 5 bases; junction bases outside the gene matches: 11. The CDR3 has 17 residues. CDR1 and CDR2 (germline): ENHRY, SYGVKD. The DNA of the CDR3 is TGTGCCATCAGTGTCGCCGGGACAGGGGGCTCTGGGGAGACCCAGTACTTC. It yields the protein CAISVAGTGGSGETQYF.

The chain carries TRBV6-5 and TRBJ1-6; 9 bases fit TRBD1. Looked up from germline, CDR1 is MNHEY and CDR2 is SVGAGI. This CDR3 has 14 residues. The V and J ends lost 6 bases and 8 bases, in that order; junction bases with no gene match: 5. CDR3 DNA: TGTGCCAGCAGGTTACAGGGGGCTTATTCACCCCTCCACTTT. Its translation is CASRLQGAYSPLHF.